The 20 T cell receptor beta chains presented below share a single source sample, sequenced in a study of cytomegalovirus exposure and HLA in healthy donors. PCR amplification relied on 60 Vbeta primers (plus 13 Jbeta primers). TCRdb's copy holds only in-frame clones and misses some; the assay was immunoSEQ multiplex PCR. The data show about 110,000 clones, roughly 71% seen once. The sequenced sample consisted of PBMCs. Source of these receptors: a woman in her 70s in good health and CMV-seropositive.

The CDR3 DNA reads as TGTGCCAGCAGTTACTCAGGCAGACAGGGGGGTGAAAAACTGTTTTTT. This gives the protein CASSYSGRQGGEKLFF. The V gene is TRBV6-5, the J gene TRBJ1-4; 9 nucleotides align to TRBD1. With V trimmed by 0 bases and J by 7 bases, 6 bases remained unmatched. Germline values: CDR1 MNHEY, CDR2 SVGAGI. The CDR3 covers 16 residues.

The V and J genes are TRBV18 and TRBJ1-4; tentatively, D is TRBD1 (6 bases). CDR3 length equals 15 residues. V lost 6 bases to trimming and J lost 8 bases, with 19 bases between them. Looked up from germline, CDR1 is KGHSH and CDR2 is LQKENI. The CDR3 nucleotides read TGTGCCAGCTCTGTCGGGGGGGCTGGGTCGGAAAAACTGTTTTTT. The encoded protein is CASSVGGAGSEKLFF.

CDR3 coding DNA: TGCGCCAGCAGCCTGTCTCTAGCGGGGGTGAACAATGAGCAGTTCTTC. Protein: CASSLSLAGVNNEQFF. The V and J genes are TRBV5-1 and TRBJ2-1; 10 nucleotides align to TRBD2. Germline lookup yields CDR1 SGHRS and CDR2 YFSETQ. This CDR3 has 16 residues. J lost 5 bases, V lost 4 bases, and 9 bases had no gene match.

The chain has TRBV10-2 and TRBJ1-4, with D possibly matching TRBD1 (6 bases). Germline loops: CDR1 WSHSY, CDR2 SAAADI. The CDR3 runs to 13 residues. Trimming cost V 7 bases and J 5 bases, with 11 bases left between them. CDR3 in DNA: TGCGCCAGCACAGGACAGCCGAATGAAAAACTGTTTTTT. It translates to CASTGQPNEKLFF.

A few counts support this clone. The rearrangement links TRBV18 to TRBJ2-7; the D gene is possibly TRBD2 (5 bases). CDR3 length equals 14 residues. V shed 5 bases and J shed 7 bases, with 18 bases lying between them. The germline gives CDR1 KGHSH, CDR2 LQKENI. CDR3 nucleotide sequence: TGTGCCAGCTCAACCGAGGGCCACTCGCGAGAGCAGTACTTC. Encoded protein: CASSTEGHSREQYF. The whole variable domain, remainder taken from reference TRBV18 and TRBJ2-7, is NAGVMQNPRHLVRRRGQEARLRCSPMKGHSHVYWYRQLPEEGLKFMVYLQKENIIDESGMPKERFSAEFPKEGPSILRIQQVVRGDSAAYFCASSTEGHSREQYFGPGTRLTVT.

This clone is a singleton in its sample. The CDR3 nucleotides are TGTGCCAGCAGTCGACAGTTAATGAACGGAAAACTGTTTTTT. It codes for CASSRQLMNGKLFF. The rearrangement uses TRBV14 and TRBJ1-4; possibly TRBD1 for D (5 bases). The CDR3 length is 14 residues. Germline V gene lookup returns CDR1 SGHDN and CDR2 FVKESK. Trimming shortened V by 6 bases and J by 10 bases, and 18 bases separated the two germline ends.

This clone showed up just once. The chain links TRBV19 to TRBJ2-5; a weak D match, TRBD2 (5 bases). Germline CDR1 reads LNHDA; CDR2 reads SQIVND (reference sequence). Trimming shortened V by 9 bases and J by 2 bases, and 13 bases separated the two germline ends. This CDR3 is built from 13 residues. The CDR3 DNA follows: TGTGCCAGCCAAAGAAGAGGGCAAGAGACCCAGTACTTC. Its translation is CASQRRGQETQYF. Filled out from reference TRBV19 and TRBJ2-5, the complete variable domain reads DGGITQSPKYLFRKEGQNVTLSCEQNLNHDAMYWYRQDPGQGLRLIYYSQIVNDFQKGDIAEGYSVSREKKESFPLTVTSAQKNPTAFYLCASQRRGQETQYFGPGTRLLVL.

The chain employs TRBV15 and TRBJ1-2, with D perhaps TRBD1 (5 bases). Germline CDR1 reads LNHNV; CDR2 reads YYDKDF (reference sequence). V lost 4 bases to trimming and J lost 2 bases, with 17 bases between them. The CDR3 length is 16 residues. The CDR3 region has the DNA TGTGCCACCAGCATAAGCAAGGGACTCCAAAACTATGGCTACACCTTC. Translating it yields CATSISKGLQNYGYTF.

This rearrangement joins TRBV30 to TRBJ2-3; TRBD2 agrees at 7 bases. V was pared by 2 bases and J by 0 bases, with 11 bases of the junction left unmatched. The CDR3 has 17 residues. Germline lookup yields CDR1 GTSNPN and CDR2 SVGIG (reference sequence). CDR3 sequence: CAWSPTQAGLSTDTQYF. The CDR3 DNA reads TGTGCCTGGAGTCCAACCCAAGCGGGGCTCAGCACAGATACGCAGTATTTT.

This clone was observed a few times. V usage is TRBV7-2 and J usage is TRBJ1-5; D may be TRBD1 (6 bases). V lost 3 bases to trimming and J lost 0 bases, with 15 bases between them. The CDR3 loop spans 17 amino acids. The germline CDR1 and CDR2 sequences are SGHTA and FQGNSA. CDR3 sequence (DNA): TGTGCCAGCAGCTTTTACAGGGTAGGCAATAGCAATCAGCCCCAGCATTTT. Translating gives CASSFYRVGNSNQPQHF.

This clone was recorded a few times. This sequence joins TRBV4-1 and TRBJ1-1; the match to TRBD1 covers 10 bases. From germline, CDR1 is MGHRA and CDR2 YSYEKL. This CDR3 contains 14 residues. J was trimmed by 6 bases and V by 3 bases; bases with no gene match: 4. This chain's CDR3 is CASSHPGQGSEAFF. The CDR3 bases are TGCGCCAGCAGCCATCCGGGACAGGGGTCTGAAGCTTTCTTT.

The chain combines TRBV5-1 with TRBJ2-3, with a weak D call TRBD2 (7 bases). Trimming pared 3 bases from V and 4 bases from J, leaving 15 bases between. The germline V gene encodes CDR1 SGHRS and CDR2 YFSETQ. The length of the CDR3 is 15 residues. The CDR3 DNA reads as TGCGCCAGCAGCTCCCCTCGAGGGGGGGCAGATACGCAGTATTTT. Its protein product is CASSSPRGGADTQYF.

This clone occurred a few times. V and J are TRBV10-3 and TRBJ2-5; D not resolved. V lost 4 bases and J 4 bases, leaving 7 bases between the germline ends. Per the germline V gene, CDR1 is ENHRY and CDR2 is SYGVKD. The CDR3 length is 12 residues. CDR3 DNA sequence: TGTGCCATCAGTGGCCAGCGAGAGACCCAGTACTTC. Its translation is CAISGQRETQYF.

The chain carries TRBV18 and TRBJ2-1; D possibly corresponds to TRBD1 (5 bases). Germline-derived CDR1 and CDR2 are KGHSH and LQKENI. This CDR3 is 15 amino acids long. Trimming left V 3 bases short and J 5 bases short, with 14 bases between. CDR3: CASSPLGPLDNEQFF. As DNA, the CDR3 is TGTGCCAGCTCACCCTTGGGGCCCTTGGACAATGAGCAGTTCTTC.

The chain is built from TRBV5-1 and TRBJ2-7, with 8 positions matching TRBD1. This CDR3 comprises 13 residues. Trimming took 4 bases from V and 3 from J; bases not matched to a gene: 3. Germline V gives CDR1 SGHRS, CDR2 YFSETQ. The CDR3 protein is CASSRGQGYEQYF. CDR3 nucleotides: TGCGCCAGCAGCAGAGGACAGGGCTACGAGCAGTACTTC.

The J gene is TRBJ1-2, the V gene TRBV19; 8 nucleotides match TRBD1. The V gene's germline CDR1 is LNHDA and CDR2 SQIVND (reference sequence). With 7 bases clipped from V and 8 bases from J, the junction kept 9 bases outside the gene matches. CDR3 length: 13 residues. The CDR3 sequence is CASKGQGAWGYTF. CDR3 sequence (DNA): TGTGCCAGTAAAGGCCAGGGGGCCTGGGGCTACACCTTC.

This clone was detected a few times. This chain joins TRBV18 and TRBJ2-2; TRBD1 agrees at 9 bases. After removal of 6 bases from V and 4 bases from J, the junction contained 9 bases not matched to a gene. The CDR3 covers 16 residues. CDR1 and CDR2 from the germline V gene are KGHSH and LQKENI. CDR3: CASSPQTGQGTGELFF. The DNA for the CDR3 is TGTGCCAGCTCTCCTCAAACGGGACAGGGCACCGGGGAGCTGTTTTTT.

The chain has TRBV18 and TRBJ2-5; 9 bases match TRBD1. CDR1 KGHSH and CDR2 LQKENI come from the germline V gene. Trimming at V came to 10 bases and at J to 0 bases, leaving 9 bases not matched to a gene. The CDR3 loop spans 15 amino acids. The CDR3 reads CANTGTGQYQETQYF. DNA for the CDR3: TGTGCCAACACAGGGACAGGGCAGTACCAAGAGACCCAGTACTTC.

V is TRBV4-3 and J is TRBJ1-6; D gene uncertain. CDR1 is LGHNA and CDR2 is YSLEER in the germline V gene. The CDR3 length is 17 residues. The V gene lost 0 bases and the J gene lost 0 bases, with 9 bases spanning the gap. The CDR3 nucleotides read TGCGCCAGCAGCCAAGACAGGATGAGCTCCTATAATTCACCCCTCCACTTT. Protein sequence: CASSQDRMSSYNSPLHF.

The rearrangement links TRBV5-6 to TRBJ2-3; perhaps TRBD1 as D (6 bases). Germline V gene lookup returns CDR1 SGHDT and CDR2 YYEEEE. CDR3 length: 16 residues. V lost 4 bases and J 0 bases, leaving 15 bases between the germline ends. Here the CDR3 DNA reads TGTGCCAGCAGCATTACAGGGAAGGCTAGCACAGATACGCAGTATTTT. Encoded protein: CASSITGKASTDTQYF.